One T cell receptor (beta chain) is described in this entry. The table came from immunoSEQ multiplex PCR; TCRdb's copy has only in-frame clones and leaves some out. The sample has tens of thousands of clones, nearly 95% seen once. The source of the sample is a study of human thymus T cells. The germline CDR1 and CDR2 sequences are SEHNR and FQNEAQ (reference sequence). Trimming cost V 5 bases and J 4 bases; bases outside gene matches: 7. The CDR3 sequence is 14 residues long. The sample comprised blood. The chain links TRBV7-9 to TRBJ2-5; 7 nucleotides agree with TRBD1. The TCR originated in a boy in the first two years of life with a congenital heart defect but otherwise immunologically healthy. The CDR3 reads CASSTRNRGETQYF. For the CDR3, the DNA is TGTGCCAGCAGCACGAGAAACAGGGGAGAGACCCAGTACTTC.